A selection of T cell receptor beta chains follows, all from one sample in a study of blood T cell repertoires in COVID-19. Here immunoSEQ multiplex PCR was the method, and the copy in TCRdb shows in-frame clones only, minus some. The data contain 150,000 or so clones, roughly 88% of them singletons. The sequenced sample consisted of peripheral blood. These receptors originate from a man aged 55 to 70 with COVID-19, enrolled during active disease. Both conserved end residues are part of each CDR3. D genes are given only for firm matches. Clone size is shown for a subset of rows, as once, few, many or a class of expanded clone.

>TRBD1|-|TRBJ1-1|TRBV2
TGTGCCAGCAGTGAAACCGGGACAGGGCATTTCACTGAAGCTTTCTTT
CASSETGTGHFTEAFF
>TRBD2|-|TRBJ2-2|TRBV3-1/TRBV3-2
TGTGCCAGCAGCCAAGGCCCTAGCGGGAGTTCGACCGGGGAGCTGTTTTTT
CASSQGPSGSSTGELFF
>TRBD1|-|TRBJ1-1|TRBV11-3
TGTGCCAGCAGCCCACAGCAGGGGGGTGAAGCTTTCTTT
CASSPQQGGEAFF
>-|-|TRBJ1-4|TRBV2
TGTGCCAGCAGTTTACAGGGAACTCATGAAAAACTGTTTTTT
CASSLQGTHEKLFF
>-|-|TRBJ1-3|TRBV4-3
TGCGCCAGCAGCCAAGTCCCGGCGGGGTCAGGAAACACCATATATTTT
CASSQVPAGSGNTIYF
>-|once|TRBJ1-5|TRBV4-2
TGTGCCAGCAGCCAAGTCGGTCAGCCCCAGCATTTT
CASSQVGQPQHF
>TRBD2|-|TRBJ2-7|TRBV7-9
TGTGCCAGCAGCGAGGGACTAGTCTACGAGCAGTACTTC
CASSEGLVYEQYF
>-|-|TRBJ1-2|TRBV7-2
TGTGCCAGCAGCATGACAGGAAATAACTATGGCTACACCTTC
CASSMTGNNYGYTF
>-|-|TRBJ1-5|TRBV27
TGTGCCAGTGGCCAAAGCGGGCAGGTGCAGCCCCAGCATTTT
CASGQSGQVQPQHF
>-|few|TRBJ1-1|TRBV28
TGTGCCAGCAGTAGCCCGACAGGTGGGGGCTGGGACACTGAAGCTTTCTTT
CASSSPTGGGWDTEAFF
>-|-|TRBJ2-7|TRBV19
TGTGCCAGTAGAACGGGGTCACAGGGAAACTACGAGCAGTACTTC
CASRTGSQGNYEQYF
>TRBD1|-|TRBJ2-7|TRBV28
TGTGCCAGCAGTCCCGGGACAGGCTACGAGCAGTACTTC
CASSPGTGYEQYF
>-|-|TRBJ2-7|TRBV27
TGTGCCAGCAGTTCCCGCTACGAGCAGTACTTC
CASSSRYEQYF
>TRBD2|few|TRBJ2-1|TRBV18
TGTGCCAGCTCATCAGGACTAGCGCTCTACAATGAGCAGTTCTTC
CASSSGLALYNEQFF
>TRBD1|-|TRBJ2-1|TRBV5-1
TGCGCCAGCAGCACCGGGACAGGGGGATTATATGAGCAGTTCTTC
CASSTGTGGLYEQFF
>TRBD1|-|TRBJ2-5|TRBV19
TGTGCCAGTAGTTCGACAGGGGGCACAGAGACCCAGTACTTC
CASSSTGGTETQYF
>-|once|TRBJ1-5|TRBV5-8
TGTGCCAGCAGCCGGTGGAGGGATCAGCCCCAGCATTTT
CASSRWRDQPQHF
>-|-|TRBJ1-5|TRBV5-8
TGTGCCAGCAGCTTGGCCTTCGACTCTTCAAGCAATCAGCCCCAGCATTTT
CASSLAFDSSSNQPQHF
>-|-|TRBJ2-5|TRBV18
TGTGCCAGCTCACCACCGATGAGAGAGGCCCAGTACTTC
CASSPPMREAQYF
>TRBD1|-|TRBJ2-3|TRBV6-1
TGTGCCAGCAGTGAAGGACAGGGACCATACACAGATACGCAGTATTTT
CASSEGQGPYTDTQYF
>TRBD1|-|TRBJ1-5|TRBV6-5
TGTGCCAGCAGCCTGGGACAGGGTCGAGATCAGCCCCAGCATTTT
CASSLGQGRDQPQHF
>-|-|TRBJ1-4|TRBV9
TGTGCCAACCCTGGAGGGCCTCCTAATGAAAAACTGTTTTTT
CANPGGPPNEKLFF